This T cell receptor (beta chain) was sequenced in a study of T cell repertoires in cytomegalovirus infection. At the level of the study: Alongside well-studied HLA-B-restricted CMV epitopes, recently identified HLA-C-restricted CMV epitopes were also used. CMV infection and matching HLA type were both indicated by public TCR beta signatures.

Regarding the study as a whole: HLA-C-restricted CMV-specific TCR beta clonotypes prevailed in the ex vivo response.

The table lists this clonotype with a count of one. The antigen remains unidentified. In TCRdb, the reads were re-called with MiXCR into one record per CDR3 protein. The data contain some 560,000 distinct CDR3 sequences, about 39% of them singletons. This TCR was sampled from a human donor in good health (CMV status not recorded). Some clones in this sample may be carry-over from other donors' samples. Specimen: cultured PBMCs, collected from culture after CMV antigen stimulation.

The CDR3 bases are TGTGCCAGCAGCTTAAGTCTTGACAGACCAGATACGCAGTATTTT. Protein sequence: CASSLSLDRPDTQYF. The rearrangement joins TRBV7-6 to TRBJ2-3; tentative D call: TRBD1 (5 bases). Trimming shortened V by 2 bases and J by 4 bases, and 13 bases separated the two germline ends. Germline loops: CDR1 SGHVS, CDR2 FNYEAQ. This CDR3 region has 15 residues.